This entry is about one T cell receptor beta chain. The antigen remains unidentified. Sequencing used immunoSEQ multiplex PCR; TCRdb keeps in-frame clones, though not all of them. The sample shows around 940,000 clones, 76% of them seen only once. With 3 bases clipped from V and 8 bases from J, the junction kept 8 bases outside the gene matches. The germline gives CDR1 KGHSH, CDR2 LQKENI. This CDR3 region has 14 residues. The sample is drawn from a study of shared clonotypes between healthy human individuals. Points from the study as a whole: Non-shared clonotypes had lower generation probabilities than those shared by all four donors.

The chain combines TRBV18 with TRBJ1-2; 8 bases line up with TRBD1. The specimen was memory CD4+ T cells sorted from blood. Described subset: CD45RA-negative fraction. The source is a man between 18 and 29 years old in good health. This chain's CDR3 is CASSPLGQGEGYTF. The CDR3 DNA follows: TGTGCCAGCTCACCTTTAGGACAGGGAGAGGGCTACACCTTC. The variable domain in full, with the rest retrieved from reference TRBV18 and TRBJ1-2, is NAGVMQNPRHLVRRRGQEARLRCSPMKGHSHVYWYRQLPEEGLKFMVYLQKENIIDESGMPKERFSAEFPKEGPSILRIQQVVRGDSAAYFCASSPLGQGEGYTFGSGTRLTVV.